This passage covers 11 T cell receptor beta chains from one sample sequenced in a study of T-cell reconstitution after alpha-beta-depleted transplantation in children. As it was prepared, the TCRbeta library received unique molecular identifiers. TCRdb itself ran the PCR reads through MiXCR, one entry per CDR3 protein. The table includes about 200,000 distinct CDR3 sequences, approximately 6.9% detected once. The starting material was PBMCs, obtained before TCRalphabeta/CD19-depleted stem cell transplant. These receptors came from a boy aged 2 to 9 with acute lymphoblastic leukemia, due to receive a stem cell transplant.

This clonotype was observed many times. The chain joins TRBV28 to TRBJ2-7; the match to TRBD1 covers 8 bases. The V gene end was trimmed by 3 bases and the J gene end by 2 bases; junction bases not matched to a gene: 6. The length of the CDR3 is 15 residues. Germline-derived CDR1 and CDR2 are MDHEN and SYDVKM. CDR3 sequence reads: CASSLDRARTYEQYF. DNA for the CDR3: TGTGCCAGCAGTTTGGACAGGGCACGTACCTACGAGCAGTACTTC.

Concerning this clonotype itself: Possible read error: a much larger clone is one base away. The rearrangement uses TRBV20-1 and TRBJ2-1, with a possible D match to TRBD2 (5 bases). The CDR3 spans 14 residues. Germline CDR1 and CDR2: DFQATT and SNEGSKA (reference sequence). The CDR3 reads CSARDPAGDNEEFF. In DNA form, the CDR3 reads TGCAGTGCTAGAGATCCCGCGGGTGACAATGAGGAGTTCTTC.

There are many counts of this clonotype. The gene calls are TRBV29-1 and TRBJ2-7; TRBD1 aligns across 8 bases. Unmatched junction bases numbered 5, after V lost 1 base and J lost 3 bases. The germline gives CDR1 SQVTM, CDR2 ANQGSEA. The CDR3 length is 14 residues. The CDR3 sequence is CSVEGGTGGYEQYF. DNA for the CDR3: TGCAGCGTTGAAGGGGGGACAGGAGGCTACGAGCAGTACTTC.

V and J are TRBV6-5 and TRBJ1-5; 9 positions match TRBD1. The CDR3 covers 15 residues. V lost 2 bases, J lost 5 bases, and 4 bases stayed unmatched. CDR1 and CDR2 (germline): MNHEY, SVGAGI. DNA for the CDR3: TGTGCCAGCAGTTACCCTGGGGACAGGGATCAGCCCCAGCATTTT. Translation: CASSYPGDRDQPQHF.

This clonotype was detected ten times or more. The J gene is TRBJ2-1, the V gene TRBV12-3 or TRBV12-4, with 9 bases lining up with TRBD1. CDR3 size: 15 residues. V gave up 4 bases and J gave up 9 bases; unmatched junction bases: 10. CDR3 in DNA: TGTGCCAGCAGTTCTCCGGGACAGGGCTCCGCTGAGCAGTTCTTC. Translating it yields CASSSPGQGSAEQFF.

The genes are TRBV7-2 and TRBJ2-5, with no clear D. CDR1 and CDR2 (germline): SGHTA, FQGNSA. The CDR3 covers 14 residues. V gave up 0 bases and J gave up 0 bases, with 5 bases separating them. The CDR3 coding sequence is TGTGCCAGCAGCTTAGCGGCCCACCAAGAGACCCAGTACTTC. It yields the protein CASSLAAHQETQYF.

This clonotype was observed many times. The chain is built from TRBV7-2 and TRBJ1-4; no firm D call. The germline V and J ends were trimmed by 3 bases and 4 bases, with 9 bases remaining between them. CDR3 size: 14 residues. The germline CDR1 and CDR2 sequences are SGHTA and FQGNSA. CDR3 DNA sequence: TGTGCCAGCAGCTTCGGCAGGAGTAATGAAAAACTGTTTTTT. This translates into CASSFGRSNEKLFF.

The rearrangement links TRBV18 to TRBJ1-1, with TRBD1 as a possible D gene (6 bases). This CDR3 has 15 residues. V lost 4 bases to trimming and J lost 4 bases, with 16 bases between them. Per germline, CDR1 KGHSH and CDR2 LQKENI. This CDR3 is CASSLDNQGSTEAFF. Written as DNA, the CDR3 is TGTGCCAGCTCACTCGACAACCAGGGGAGCACTGAAGCTTTCTTT.

This clonotype occurred many times. The J gene is TRBJ2-7, the V gene TRBV20-1, with TRBD2 as a possible D gene (6 bases). V was clipped by 2 bases and J by 2 bases, with 13 bases between them. In germline, CDR1 is DFQATT, CDR2 SNEGSKA (reference sequence). The CDR3 length is 14 residues. The chain's CDR3 is CSARCGNVTYEQYF. The CDR3 DNA sequence: TGCAGTGCTAGATGCGGGAACGTAACCTACGAGCAGTACTTC.

This clonotype was seen repeatedly, ten times or more. The chain links TRBV9 to TRBJ2-5, with D unresolved. The CDR3 extends over 14 amino acids. Deletions cut 4 bases from V and 5 bases from J, with 15 bases between. Germline-derived CDR1 and CDR2 are SGDLS and YYNGEE. The CDR3 protein is CASSPTQLRETQYF. The CDR3, as DNA: TGTGCCAGCAGCCCCACTCAGCTTCGGGAGACCCAGTACTTC.

This clonotype was seen repeatedly, ten times or more. The genes are TRBV12-3 or TRBV12-4 and TRBJ2-1; 10 bases fit TRBD2. This CDR3 is 15 amino acids long. With 5 bases clipped from V and 4 bases from J, the junction kept 5 bases outside the gene matches. The CDR3 DNA sequence: TGTGCCAGCAGTAAATCTAGCGGGAGATACAATGAGCAGTTCTTC. It specifies CASSKSSGRYNEQFF.